The 32 T cell receptor beta chains reported below all come from one sample, sequenced in a study of T cells expressing NK-cell markers. Reanalyzing the 5' RACE reads, TCRdb keeps one entry per CDR3 protein, without DNA. The sample data list some 460,000 distinct CDR3 sequences. The specimen sequenced was blood T cells: a sorted CD56 or NKG2C T cell subset, CD4+ or CD8+ T cells, or bulk PBMC T cells (not recorded which). These receptors came from a woman in her fifties or sixties in good health.

The chain uses TRBV5-6 and TRBJ2-1; no DNA is available, so the TRBD1 call from TCRdb remains unchecked. This CDR3 is 18 amino acids long. Germline lookup yields CDR1 SGHDT and CDR2 YYEEEE. CDR3 loop: CASSLSASQGRAYNEQFF.

The CDR3 region is CASSFIQVRGKGTGELFF. V usage is TRBV11-2 and J usage is TRBJ2-2; TCRdb's D call, TRBD1, is unchecked because there is no DNA. CDR3 length equals 18 residues. Germline V gives CDR1 SGHAT, CDR2 FQNNGV.

The V call is TRBV12-3 or TRBV12-4, the J call TRBJ2-1; the D gene TCRdb calls, TRBD2, cannot be checked with no DNA. CDR3 length: 16 residues. CDR3 sequence: CASSSNLAGGRDEQFF.

The chain has TRBV5-1 and TRBJ2-5; TCRdb's D call, TRBD2, is unchecked because there is no DNA. This CDR3 contains 16 residues. In germline, CDR1 is SGHRS, CDR2 YFSETQ. The CDR3 loop reads CASSSTSGRYQETQYF.

The chain combines TRBV18 with TRBJ2-7; without DNA, the TCRdb call of TRBD1 cannot be checked. This CDR3 region has 14 residues. The germline CDR1 and CDR2 sequences are KGHSH and LQKENI. The CDR3 loop is CASSPPVPGREQYF.

The J gene is TRBJ2-7, the V gene TRBV20-1; TCRdb proposes TRBD1, but this gene call is untestable without DNA. Germline CDR1 and CDR2: DFQATT and SNEGSKA (reference sequence). This CDR3 has 14 amino acids. CDR3 sequence: CSAKSGRGAYEQYF.

The chain is built from TRBV21-1 and TRBJ2-3; no DNA is available, so the TRBD2 call from TCRdb remains unchecked. TRBV21-1 is listed as a pseudogene. The CDR3 has 16 amino acids. Here the CDR3 reads CASSSHSGTSTDTQYF.

This rearrangement joins TRBV11-2 to TRBJ2-7; TCRdb proposes TRBD1, but this gene call is untestable without DNA. Germline loops: CDR1 SGHAT, CDR2 FQNNGV. CDR3 size: 15 residues. The CDR3 spells CASSPVVLGQGEQYF.

This chain joins TRBV20-1 and TRBJ2-7; TCRdb picks TRBD1, but there is no DNA to check that call. The V gene's germline CDR1 is DFQATT and CDR2 SNEGSKA (reference sequence). CDR3 size: 13 residues. The CDR3: CSARAPAVGEQYF.

The chain uses TRBV20-1 and TRBJ1-3; the TCRdb call, TRBD1, lacks DNA for checking. Germline V gene data show CDR1 as DFQATT and CDR2 as SNEGSKA (reference sequence). The CDR3 length is 14 residues. Here the CDR3 reads CSASVPAGGNTIYF.

The chain is built from TRBV5-1 and TRBJ2-2; with no DNA, the TCRdb D assignment of TRBD1 cannot be verified. The CDR3 contains 18 residues. Per the germline V gene, CDR1 is SGHRS and CDR2 is YFSETQ. The CDR3 spells CASSLLAIGTAQTGELFF.

CDR3 residues: CASSTIDRGGNQPQHF. J is TRBJ1-5 and V is TRBV19; TCRdb gives TRBD1 as the D gene, but with no DNA this cannot be confirmed. Germline loops: CDR1 LNHDA, CDR2 SQIVND (reference sequence). The CDR3 extends over 16 amino acids.

This chain links TRBV20-1 with TRBJ1-6; TCRdb indicates TRBD1, and absent DNA this call remains unverified. Germline loops: CDR1 DFQATT, CDR2 SNEGSKA (reference sequence). CDR3 length: 13 amino acids. CDR3: CSAGGQPNSPLHF.

V usage is TRBV5-1 and J usage is TRBJ1-1; TCRdb names TRBD1, which stays unverified in the absence of DNA. There are 13 residues in the CDR3. Germline assignment: CDR1 SGHRS and CDR2 YFSETQ. CDR3 in amino acids: CASSFQGRTEAFF.

The chain has TRBV5-1 and TRBJ2-2; the TRBD1 assignment by TCRdb is unverifiable without DNA. CDR1 is SGHRS and CDR2 is YFSETQ in the germline V gene. The CDR3 totals 15 residues. The CDR3 sequence is CASSFTGDGAGELFF.

The V call is TRBV20-1, the J call TRBJ2-5; no DNA is available, so the TRBD2 call from TCRdb remains unchecked. Germline CDR1 reads DFQATT; CDR2 reads SNEGSKA (reference sequence). The CDR3 runs to 16 residues. CDR3 in amino acids: CSASRASGRSGETQYF.

The chain recombines TRBV10-3 with TRBJ2-1; TCRdb selects TRBD1, and the lack of DNA leaves this call unchecked. The CDR3 is 14 residues long. Germline CDR1 and CDR2: ENHRY and SYGVKD. CDR3 sequence: CATRGERKENEQFF.

V usage is TRBV5-1 and J usage is TRBJ1-1; TCRdb calls TRBD1, which cannot be checked without DNA. Germline V gene data show CDR1 as SGHRS and CDR2 as YFSETQ. CDR3 length: 16 residues. The CDR3: CASSERPQGANTEAFF.

This chain joins TRBV12-3 or TRBV12-4 and TRBJ2-2; TCRdb gives TRBD1 as the D gene, but with no DNA this cannot be confirmed. The CDR3 has 13 residues. CDR3 residues: CATRESAYGELFF.

The V and J genes are TRBV20-1 and TRBJ2-1; as DNA is missing, the TRBD1 call by TCRdb cannot be tested. The CDR3 sequence is 14 residues long. Germline CDR1 reads DFQATT; CDR2 reads SNEGSKA (reference sequence). CDR3 residues: CSARDERQHNEQFF.

J is TRBJ2-3 and V is TRBV18; the TCRdb call, TRBD2, lacks DNA for checking. The CDR3 runs 15 residues. Germline assignment: CDR1 KGHSH and CDR2 LQKENI. This chain's CDR3 is CASSPSGSPGDTQYF.

The CDR3 spells CASSLAGGGTTNTGELFF. The gene calls are TRBV7-2 and TRBJ2-2; the D gene TCRdb calls, TRBD2, cannot be checked with no DNA. The length of the CDR3 is 18 residues. Germline assignment: CDR1 SGHTA and CDR2 FQGNSA.

V usage is TRBV30 and J usage is TRBJ2-5. CDR3 length: 13 residues. Per germline, CDR1 GTSNPN and CDR2 SVGIG (reference sequence). CDR3 in amino acids: CAWSWRHQETQYF.

The genes are TRBV5-1 and TRBJ1-1; the TCRdb D gene call, TRBD1, has no DNA to confirm it. Germline values: CDR1 SGHRS, CDR2 YFSETQ. CDR3 length: 14 amino acids. CDR3 sequence reads: CASSLERGDTEAFF.

The chain couples TRBV12-3 or TRBV12-4 to TRBJ2-5; TCRdb proposes TRBD1, but this gene call is untestable without DNA. This CDR3 is built from 14 residues. This CDR3 is CASSFPGEIQTQYF.

The genes are TRBV27 and TRBJ1-3; absent DNA, TCRdb's TRBD1 call cannot be checked. CDR3 size: 13 residues. The germline V gene has CDR1 MNHEY and CDR2 SMNVEV (reference sequence). This CDR3 reads CASGTGDGNTIYF.

The chain links TRBV7-8 to TRBJ1-1. CDR3 length equals 15 residues. Germline values: CDR1 SGHVS, CDR2 FQNEAQ. The CDR3 loop reads CASSLREAQNTEAFF.

The rearrangement links TRBV12-3 or TRBV12-4 to TRBJ2-1; no DNA is available, so the TRBD2 call from TCRdb remains unchecked. The CDR3 is 13 amino acids. This CDR3 reads CASSLKGGSEQFF.

The genes are TRBV3-1 and TRBJ2-7; there is no DNA to check the TCRdb D call of TRBD1. The germline V gene encodes CDR1 LGHDT and CDR2 YNNKEL (reference sequence). The CDR3 spans 13 residues. CDR3 sequence: CASSQDLKAAPYF.

The chain joins TRBV12-3 or TRBV12-4 to TRBJ2-1. The CDR3 spans 14 residues. CDR3 amino acids: CASSNPTVYNEQFF.

The chain links TRBV7-9 to TRBJ1-1; absent DNA, TCRdb's TRBD1 call cannot be checked. CDR1 is SEHNR, CDR2 FQNEAQ, per germline (reference sequence). CDR3 length equals 15 residues. CDR3 sequence: CASSRTGARNTEAFF.

The chain has TRBV27 and TRBJ2-1; TCRdb reports TRBD2, a call that lacks DNA to check it against. CDR1 is MNHEY, CDR2 SMNVEV, per germline (reference sequence). CDR3 length equals 15 residues. CDR3 amino acids: CAIAFLVEVYNEQFF.